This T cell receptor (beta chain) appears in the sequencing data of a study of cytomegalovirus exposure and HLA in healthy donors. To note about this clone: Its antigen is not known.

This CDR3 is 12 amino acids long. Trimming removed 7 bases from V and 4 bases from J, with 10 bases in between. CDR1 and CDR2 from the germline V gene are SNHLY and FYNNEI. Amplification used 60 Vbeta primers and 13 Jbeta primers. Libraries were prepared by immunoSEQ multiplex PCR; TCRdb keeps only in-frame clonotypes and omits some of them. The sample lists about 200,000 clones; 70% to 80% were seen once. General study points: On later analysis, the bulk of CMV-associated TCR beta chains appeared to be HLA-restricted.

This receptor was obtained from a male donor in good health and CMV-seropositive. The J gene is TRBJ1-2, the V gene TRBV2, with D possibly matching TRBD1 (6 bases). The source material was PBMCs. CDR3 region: CASTPQGYGYTF. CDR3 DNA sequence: TGTGCCAGCACCCCACAGGGCTATGGCTACACCTTC.